This TCR beta chain was retrieved from a study of blood T cell repertoires in COVID-19. Study context: Italy, Spain and the United States were the sources of the convalescent and acute COVID-19 samples. PBMCs, B-cell-depleted T cells, or T cells were the source of the cDNA or gDNA that made up the material.

Per the original data handling: Using reference gene primer amplification, nucleated cell counts were estimated. Clones were sequenced by immunoSEQ multiplex PCR, and TCRdb holds only the in-frame ones, with some missing. The DNA gave D and trimming, while V, J and clone size come from that table. In the table there are approximately 120,000 clones, approximately 85% of which are singletons. Germline V gene lookup returns CDR1 SGHVS and CDR2 FQNEAQ. V dropped 2 bases and J dropped 4; count of bases not matched to a gene: 8. CDR3 length equals 16 residues. This clonotype originated in a human donor in a cohort sampled during active COVID-19. This rearrangement joins TRBV7-8 to TRBJ2-3; 8 bases are shared with TRBD2. Sequenced material: peripheral blood. CDR3 sequence: CASSLKRGKEADTQYF. In DNA, the CDR3 is TGTGCCAGCAGCTTAAAGCGGGGGAAGGAGGCAGATACGCAGTATTTT.